Shown below are 10 T cell receptor beta chains from a single sample sequenced in a study of monozygotic twins with inflammatory bowel disease. TCRdb reanalyzed the 5' RACE reads and collapses them to one entry per CDR3 protein, without DNA. Its table lists some 450,000 distinct CDR3 sequences. The sample was blood. The receptors stem from a human donor with ulcerative colitis or Crohn's disease, or a healthy co-twin of an affected twin (not recorded which).

This chain uses TRBV28 with TRBJ1-1; there is no DNA to check the TCRdb D call of TRBD1. CDR1 and CDR2 from the germline V gene are MDHEN and SYDVKM. This CDR3 contains 16 residues. This CDR3 reads CASRPLRAGVRTEAFF.

The rearrangement joins TRBV27 to TRBJ2-1; as DNA is missing, the TRBD1 call by TCRdb cannot be tested. In germline, CDR1 is MNHEY, CDR2 SMNVEV (reference sequence). This CDR3 has 15 amino acids. CDR3 protein: CASSPGMPSYNEQFF.

The CDR3 is CATGRIPTDTQYF. The V and J genes are TRBV5-1 and TRBJ2-3; TCRdb's assignment of TRBD2 cannot be checked, as there is no DNA. Per the germline V gene, CDR1 is SGHRS and CDR2 is YFSETQ. This CDR3 is built from 13 residues.

V and J are TRBV6-1 and TRBJ2-7; with no DNA, the TCRdb D assignment of TRBD1 cannot be verified. This CDR3 has 16 amino acids. CDR1 is MNHNS and CDR2 is SASEGT in the germline V gene. The CDR3 loop reads CASSLSSGTGGKEQYF.

The chain employs TRBV7-2 and TRBJ2-3; TCRdb designates TRBD2, a call that cannot be tested without DNA. The length of the CDR3 is 14 residues. CDR1 is SGHTA, CDR2 FQGNSA, per germline. Here the CDR3 reads CASSLDFSTDTQYF. Variable domain in full (rest from reference TRBV7-2 and TRBJ2-3): GAGVSQSPSNKVTEKGKDVELRCDPISGHTALYWYRQSLGQGLEFLIYFQGNSAPDKSGLPSDRFSAERTGGSVSTLTIQRTQQEDSAVYLCASSLDFSTDTQYFGPGTRLTVL.

The V and J genes are TRBV20-1 and TRBJ2-7; TCRdb lists TRBD2, though no DNA is available to test this call. The CDR3 runs 17 residues. Germline-derived CDR1 and CDR2 are DFQATT and SNEGSKA (reference sequence). The CDR3 protein is CSASAYGPWAGSYEQYF.

The chain has TRBV19 and TRBJ2-4; the TRBD1 assignment by TCRdb is unverifiable without DNA. CDR1 is LNHDA and CDR2 is SQIVND in the germline V gene (reference sequence). The CDR3 contains 12 residues. The CDR3 protein is CASSIDRGTQYF.

The V call is TRBV7-2, the J call TRBJ2-5; without DNA, the TCRdb call of TRBD1 cannot be checked. This CDR3 region has 16 residues. From germline, CDR1 is SGHTA and CDR2 FQGNSA. The CDR3 loop is CASSPGIGTKQETQYF.

The CDR3 reads CASSQSNEGGARETQYF. V usage is TRBV4-1 and J usage is TRBJ2-5; TCRdb selects TRBD1, and the lack of DNA leaves this call unchecked. The CDR3 spans 17 residues. Per germline, CDR1 MGHRA and CDR2 YSYEKL.

V and J are TRBV15 and TRBJ2-1; TCRdb's D call of TRBD2 is untestable without DNA. The germline gives CDR1 LNHNV, CDR2 YYDKDF (reference sequence). The CDR3 extends over 17 amino acids. CDR3 sequence: CATSRDPLAASYNEQFF.